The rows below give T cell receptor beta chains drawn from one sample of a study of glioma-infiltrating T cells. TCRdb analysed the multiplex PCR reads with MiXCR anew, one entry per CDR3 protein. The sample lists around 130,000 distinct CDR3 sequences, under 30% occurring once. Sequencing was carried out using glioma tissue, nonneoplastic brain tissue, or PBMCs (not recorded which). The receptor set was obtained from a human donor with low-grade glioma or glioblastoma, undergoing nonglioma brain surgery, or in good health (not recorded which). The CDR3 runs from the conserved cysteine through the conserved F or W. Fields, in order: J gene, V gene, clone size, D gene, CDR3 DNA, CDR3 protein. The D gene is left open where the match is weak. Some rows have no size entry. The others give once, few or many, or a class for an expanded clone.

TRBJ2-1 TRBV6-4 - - TGTGCCAGCAGTGACTCATATGAGCAGTTCTTC CASSDSYEQFF
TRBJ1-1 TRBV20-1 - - TGCAGTGCCCCGAGACGGGGGGGCATGAACACTGAAGCTTTCTTT CSAPRRGGMNTEAFF
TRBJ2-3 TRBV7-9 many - TGTGCCAGCAGTTACGCGGGGGATACGCAGTATTTT CASSYAGDTQYF
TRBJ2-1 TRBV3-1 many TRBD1 TGTGCCACCAGGACAGGGGGCGGGAATGAGCAGTTCTTC CATRTGGGNEQFF
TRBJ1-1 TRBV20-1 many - TGCAGTGCTCCAATTCCGGGTGGGACTGAAGCTTTCTTT CSAPIPGGTEAFF
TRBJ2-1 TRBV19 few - TGTGCCAGTAGTATAGCCGGCCGGGACGGTAATGAGCAGTTCTTC CASSIAGRDGNEQFF
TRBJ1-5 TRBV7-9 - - TGTGCCAGCAGCCGACTGGTTGGAGGAAGCAATCAGCCCCAGCATTTT CASSRLVGGSNQPQHF
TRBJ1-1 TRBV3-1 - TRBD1 TGTGCCAGCAGCCAACACAGGGGTGGGAACACTGAAGCTTTCTTT CASSQHRGGNTEAFF
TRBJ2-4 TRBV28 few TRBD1 TGTGCCACTAACAGGGGTGACATTCAGTACTTC CATNRGDIQYF
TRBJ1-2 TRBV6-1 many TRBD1 TGTGCCAGCAGCCCCGCCCGACAGGGGGCACATGGCTACACCTTC CASSPARQGAHGYTF
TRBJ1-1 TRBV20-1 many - TGCAGTGCTAGACAGGACATGAACACTGAAGCTTTCTTT CSARQDMNTEAFF
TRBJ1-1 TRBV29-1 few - TGCAGCGTTGAATTATTGTCCAGGCCGGGGGCTGAAGCTTTCTTT CSVELLSRPGAEAFF
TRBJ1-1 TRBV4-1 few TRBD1 TGCGCCAGCAGCCAAGATGGCAGACAGGGACTTGAAGCTTTCTTT CASSQDGRQGLEAFF
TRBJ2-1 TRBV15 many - TGTGCCACCAGCAGAGTGGGCGCTTACAATGAGCAGTTCTTC CATSRVGAYNEQFF
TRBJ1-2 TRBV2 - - TGTGCCAGCAGTGAGGCAGGGAGGAACTATGGCTACACCTTC CASSEAGRNYGYTF
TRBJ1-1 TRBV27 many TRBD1 TGTGCCAGCGGGACAGACCTAATCGCTGAAGCTTTCTTT CASGTDLIAEAFF
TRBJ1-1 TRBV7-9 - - TGTGCCAGCAGCGTCGACAATCGGAACACTGAAGCTTTCTTT CASSVDNRNTEAFF
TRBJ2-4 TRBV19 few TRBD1 TGTGCCAGTAGCGATACAGGGGGAAACATTCAGTACTTC CASSDTGGNIQYF